This T cell receptor (beta chain) was documented in a study of shared clonotypes between healthy human individuals. TCRdb's table, derived via immunoSEQ multiplex PCR, lists solely in-frame clones and lacks some. The repertoire includes some 1.4 million clones, around 97% of them detected once, and about 1% sits in the top ten. Points on this clone: Its antigen remains unidentified. The same CDR3 is also encoded by other DNA sequences in this sample.

V was cut by 0 bases and J by 0 bases, with 3 bases left in between. Looked up from germline, CDR1 is LNHNV and CDR2 is YYDKDF (reference sequence). CDR3 length: 14 amino acids. Study-wide results and caveats: Generally, estimated richness proved larger in naive subsets than it did in memory subsets. Sorted-subset samples were not fully sequenced, rarefaction indicated.

This chain uses TRBV15 with TRBJ1-5; D is unresolved. Sequencing was done on a sample of naive CD4+ T cells sorted from blood. Noted subset: CD45RA+ positively selected. The TCR comes from a man younger than 45 in good health. As DNA, the CDR3 is TGTGCCACCAGCAGAGACCTTAGCAATCAGCCCCAGCATTTT. Translation gives CATSRDLSNQPQHF. Complete variable domain (other parts from reference TRBV15 and TRBJ1-5): DAMVIQNPRYQVTQFGKPVTLSCSQTLNHNVMYWYQQKSSQAPKLLFHYYDKDFNNEADTPDNFQSRRPNTSFCFLDIRSPGLGDTAMYLCATSRDLSNQPQHFGDGTRLSIL.